The clone carrying this T cell receptor beta chain was observed a handful of times. TCRdb reprocessed the RACE reads via MiXCR and lists one record per CDR3 protein. The data hold approximately 97,000 distinct CDR3 sequences, with about 8.6% observed a single time. Indicated time point: healthy volunteer bleed at 2 weeks. Unfractionated whole blood was the source from which total RNA was extracted. These data belong to a study of human T cells and chemical hapten exposure. The clonotype was recovered from a female donor in good health. Some clones in this sample may be carry-over from other donors' samples. Sequencing used whole blood.

The CDR3 reads CSAPGGSSGNTIYF. Written as DNA, the CDR3 is TGCAGTGCTCCGGGGGGGAGCTCTGGAAACACCATATATTTT. The genes are TRBV20-1 and TRBJ1-3, with D perhaps TRBD1 (5 bases). CDR1 DFQATT and CDR2 SNEGSKA come from the germline V gene (reference sequence). CDR3 length: 14 residues. Trimming cost V 5 bases and J 0 bases, with 11 bases left between them.